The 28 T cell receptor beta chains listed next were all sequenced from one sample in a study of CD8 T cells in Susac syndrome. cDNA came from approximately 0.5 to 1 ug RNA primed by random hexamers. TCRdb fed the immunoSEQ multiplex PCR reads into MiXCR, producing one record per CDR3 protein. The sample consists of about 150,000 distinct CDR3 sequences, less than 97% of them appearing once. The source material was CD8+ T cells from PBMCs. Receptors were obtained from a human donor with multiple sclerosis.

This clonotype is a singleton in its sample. CDR3 bases: TGTGCCAGCAGTTTCCGGGATTATAATTCACCCCTCCACTTT. It is translated as CASSFRDYNSPLHF. The chain has TRBV27 and TRBJ1-6; D is unresolved. The germline gives CDR1 MNHEY, CDR2 SMNVEV (reference sequence). Trimming took off 3 bases at V and 4 bases at J, with 7 bases between the two ends. The CDR3 consists of 14 residues.

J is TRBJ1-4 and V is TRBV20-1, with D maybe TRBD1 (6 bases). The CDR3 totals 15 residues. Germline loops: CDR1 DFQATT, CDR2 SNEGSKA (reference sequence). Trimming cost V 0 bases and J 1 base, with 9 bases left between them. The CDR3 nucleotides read TGCAGTGCTAGAGATTTGGACAGAACTAATGAAAAACTGTTTTTT. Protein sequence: CSARDLDRTNEKLFF.

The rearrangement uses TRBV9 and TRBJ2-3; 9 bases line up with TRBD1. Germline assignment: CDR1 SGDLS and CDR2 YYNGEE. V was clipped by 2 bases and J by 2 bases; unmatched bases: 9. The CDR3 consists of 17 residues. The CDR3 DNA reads TGTGCCAGCAGCGTCCGGGACAGGGAACCAGCCACAGATACGCAGTATTTT. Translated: CASSVRDREPATDTQYF.

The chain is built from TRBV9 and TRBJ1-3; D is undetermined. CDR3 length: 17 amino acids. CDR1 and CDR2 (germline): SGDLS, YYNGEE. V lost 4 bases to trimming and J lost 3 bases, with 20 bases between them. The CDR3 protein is CASSTRFGEAGGNTIYF. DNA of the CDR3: TGTGCCAGCAGCACCCGGTTCGGTGAGGCAGGTGGAAACACCATATATTTT. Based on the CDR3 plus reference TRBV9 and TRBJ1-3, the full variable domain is DSGVTQTPKHLITATGQRVTLRCSPRSGDLSVYWYQQSLDQGLQFLIQYYNGEERAKGNILERFSAQQFPDLHSELNLSSLELGDSALYFCASSTRFGEAGGNTIYFGEGSWLTVV.

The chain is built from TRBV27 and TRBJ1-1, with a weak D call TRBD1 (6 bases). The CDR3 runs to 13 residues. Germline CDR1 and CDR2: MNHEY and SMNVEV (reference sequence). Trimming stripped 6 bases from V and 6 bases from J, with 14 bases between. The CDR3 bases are TGTGCCAGCAGCTGGAGGGGGGGCCCTGAAGCTTTCTTT. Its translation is CASSWRGGPEAFF.

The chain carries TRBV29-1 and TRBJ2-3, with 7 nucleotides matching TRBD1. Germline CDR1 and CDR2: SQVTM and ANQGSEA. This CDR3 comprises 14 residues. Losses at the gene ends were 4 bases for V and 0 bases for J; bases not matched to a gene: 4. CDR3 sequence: CSVGGQASTDTQYF. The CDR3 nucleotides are TGCAGCGTTGGCGGACAGGCGAGCACAGATACGCAGTATTTT.

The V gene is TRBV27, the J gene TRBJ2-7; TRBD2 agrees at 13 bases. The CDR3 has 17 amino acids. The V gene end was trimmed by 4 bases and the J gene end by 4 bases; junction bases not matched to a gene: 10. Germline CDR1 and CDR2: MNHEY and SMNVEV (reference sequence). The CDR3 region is CASSSTSGGAVGYEQYF. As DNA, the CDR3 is TGTGCCAGCAGTTCCACTAGCGGGGGGGCCGTCGGGTACGAGCAGTACTTC.

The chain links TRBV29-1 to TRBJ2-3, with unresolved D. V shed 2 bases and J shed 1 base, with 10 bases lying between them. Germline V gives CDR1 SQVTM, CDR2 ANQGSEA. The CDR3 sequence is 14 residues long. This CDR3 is CSVESWDRTDTQYF. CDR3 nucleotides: TGCAGCGTTGAAAGTTGGGATCGCACAGATACGCAGTATTTT.

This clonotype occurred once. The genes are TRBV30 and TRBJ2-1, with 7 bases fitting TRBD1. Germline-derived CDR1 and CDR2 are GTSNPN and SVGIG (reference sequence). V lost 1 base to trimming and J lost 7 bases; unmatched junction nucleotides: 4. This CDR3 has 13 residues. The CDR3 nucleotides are TGTGCCTGGAGTGCCCAGGGGGTAAATGAGCAGTTCTTC. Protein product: CAWSAQGVNEQFF.

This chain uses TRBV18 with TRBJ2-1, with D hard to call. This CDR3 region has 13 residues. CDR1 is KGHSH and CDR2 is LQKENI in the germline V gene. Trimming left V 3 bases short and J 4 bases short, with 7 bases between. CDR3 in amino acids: CASSPLAYNEQFF. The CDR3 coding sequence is TGTGCCAGCTCACCGTTGGCGTACAATGAGCAGTTCTTC.

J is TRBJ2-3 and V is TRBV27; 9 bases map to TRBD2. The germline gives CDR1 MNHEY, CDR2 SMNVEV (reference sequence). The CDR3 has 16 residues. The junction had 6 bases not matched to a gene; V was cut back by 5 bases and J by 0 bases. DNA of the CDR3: TGTGCCAGCAGTACTGGGACTAGCTCAAGCACAGATACGCAGTATTTT. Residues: CASSTGTSSSTDTQYF.

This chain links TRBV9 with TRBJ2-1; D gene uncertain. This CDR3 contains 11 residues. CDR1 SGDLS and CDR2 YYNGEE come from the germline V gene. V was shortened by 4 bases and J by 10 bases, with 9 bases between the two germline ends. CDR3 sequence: CASSSPGEQFF. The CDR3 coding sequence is TGTGCCAGCAGCTCCCCAGGAGAGCAGTTCTTC.

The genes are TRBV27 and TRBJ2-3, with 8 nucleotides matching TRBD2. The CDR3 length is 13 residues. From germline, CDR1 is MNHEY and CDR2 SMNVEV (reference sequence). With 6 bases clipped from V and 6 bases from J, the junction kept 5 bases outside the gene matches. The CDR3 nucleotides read TGTGCCAGCAGAGGCTCGGGGGGGGATACGCAGTATTTT. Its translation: CASRGSGGDTQYF.

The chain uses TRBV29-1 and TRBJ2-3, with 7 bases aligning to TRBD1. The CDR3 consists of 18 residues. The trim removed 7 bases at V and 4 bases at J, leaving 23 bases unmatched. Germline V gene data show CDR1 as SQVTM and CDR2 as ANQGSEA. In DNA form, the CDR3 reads TGCAGCGCTGAGGGGCTACGAGGGGGCGCAACTGGGGCAGATACGCAGTATTTT. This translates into CSAEGLRGGATGADTQYF.

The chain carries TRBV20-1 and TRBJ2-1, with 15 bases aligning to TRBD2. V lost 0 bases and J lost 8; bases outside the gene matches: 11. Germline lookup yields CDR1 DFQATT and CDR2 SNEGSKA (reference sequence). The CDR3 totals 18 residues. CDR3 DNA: TGCAGTGCTAGAGACCTAGGACTAGCGGGGGGGCCGGGCTATGAGCAGTTCTTC. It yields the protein CSARDLGLAGGPGYEQFF.

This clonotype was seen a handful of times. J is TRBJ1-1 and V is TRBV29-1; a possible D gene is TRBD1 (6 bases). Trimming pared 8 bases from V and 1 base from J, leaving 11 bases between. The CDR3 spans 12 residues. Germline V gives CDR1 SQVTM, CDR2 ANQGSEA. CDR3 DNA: TGCAGCTTGGACAGCCGGAACACTGAAGCTTTCTTT. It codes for CSLDSRNTEAFF.

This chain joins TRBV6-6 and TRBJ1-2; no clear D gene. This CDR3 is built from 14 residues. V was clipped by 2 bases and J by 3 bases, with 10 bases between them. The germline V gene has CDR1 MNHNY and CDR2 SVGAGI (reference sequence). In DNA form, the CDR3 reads TGTGCCAGCAGTTACAGGGATGGTGACTATGGCTACACCTTC. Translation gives CASSYRDGDYGYTF.

CDR3 region: CAFGGGKGEAEAFF. In DNA form, the CDR3 reads TGTGCCTTTGGAGGGGGCAAGGGTGAGGCTGAAGCTTTCTTT. The V call is TRBV30, the J call TRBJ1-1; 7 nucleotides agree with TRBD1. Germline CDR1 is GTSNPN and CDR2 is SVGIG (reference sequence). J gave up 6 bases and V 7 bases, and 14 bases lay outside the gene matches. This CDR3 region has 14 residues. Full variable domain (outside the CDR3, taken from reference TRBV30 and TRBJ1-1): SQTIHQWPATLVQPVGSPLSLECTVEGTSNPNLYWYRQAAGRGLQLLFYSVGIGQISSEVPQNLSASRPQDRQFILSSKKLLLSDSGFYLCAFGGGKGEAEAFFGQGTRLTVV.

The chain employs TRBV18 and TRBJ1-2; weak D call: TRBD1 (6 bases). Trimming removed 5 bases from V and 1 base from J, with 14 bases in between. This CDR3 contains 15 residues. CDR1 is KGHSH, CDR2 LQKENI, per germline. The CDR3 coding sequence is TGTGCCAGCTCAGGACAGCCGGAAATTAACTATGGCTACACCTTC. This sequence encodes CASSGQPEINYGYTF.

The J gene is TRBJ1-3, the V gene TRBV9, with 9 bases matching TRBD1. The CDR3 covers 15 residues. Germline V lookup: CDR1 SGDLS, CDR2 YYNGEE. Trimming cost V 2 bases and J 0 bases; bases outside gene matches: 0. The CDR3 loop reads CASSVTGGSGNTIYF. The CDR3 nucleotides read TGTGCCAGCAGCGTGACAGGGGGCTCTGGAAACACCATATATTTT.

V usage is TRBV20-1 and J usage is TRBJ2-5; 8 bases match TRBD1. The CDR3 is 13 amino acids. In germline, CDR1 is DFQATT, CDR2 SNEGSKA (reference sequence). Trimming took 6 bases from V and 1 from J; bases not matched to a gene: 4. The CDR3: CSAKTGVQETQYF. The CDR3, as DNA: TGCAGTGCCAAGACAGGGGTCCAAGAGACCCAGTACTTC.

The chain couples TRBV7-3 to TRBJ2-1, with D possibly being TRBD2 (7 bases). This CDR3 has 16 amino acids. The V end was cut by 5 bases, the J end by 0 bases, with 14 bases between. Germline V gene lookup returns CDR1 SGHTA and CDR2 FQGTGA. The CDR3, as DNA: TGTGCCAGCAGCCAACTTGGGGGGGCCTCCTACAATGAGCAGTTCTTC. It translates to CASSQLGGASYNEQFF.

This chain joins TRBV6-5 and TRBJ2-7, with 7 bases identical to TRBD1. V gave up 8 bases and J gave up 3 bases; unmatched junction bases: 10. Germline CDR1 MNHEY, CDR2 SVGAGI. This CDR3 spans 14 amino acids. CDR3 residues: CASRLRQGYYEQYF. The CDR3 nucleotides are TGTGCCAGCCGGCTCCGACAGGGCTACTACGAGCAGTACTTC.

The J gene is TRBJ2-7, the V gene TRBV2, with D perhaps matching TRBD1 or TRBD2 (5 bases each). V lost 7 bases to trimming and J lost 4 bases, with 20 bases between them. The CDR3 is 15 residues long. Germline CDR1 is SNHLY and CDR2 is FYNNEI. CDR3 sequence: CASMIRLIGGYEQYF. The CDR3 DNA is TGTGCCAGCATGATTCGACTAATTGGGGGATACGAGCAGTACTTC.

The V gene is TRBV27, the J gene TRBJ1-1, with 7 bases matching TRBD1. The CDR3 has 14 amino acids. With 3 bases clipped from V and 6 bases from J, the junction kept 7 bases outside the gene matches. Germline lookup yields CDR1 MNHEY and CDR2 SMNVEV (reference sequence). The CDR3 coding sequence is TGTGCCAGCAGTTTCTTAGGACAGGCAGCTGAAGCTTTCTTT. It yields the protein CASSFLGQAAEAFF.

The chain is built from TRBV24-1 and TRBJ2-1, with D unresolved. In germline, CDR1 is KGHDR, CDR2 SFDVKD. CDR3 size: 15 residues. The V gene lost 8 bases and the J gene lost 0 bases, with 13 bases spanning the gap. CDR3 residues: CATNPQVSSYNEQFF. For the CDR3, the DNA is TGTGCCACCAACCCACAAGTTAGCTCCTACAATGAGCAGTTCTTC.

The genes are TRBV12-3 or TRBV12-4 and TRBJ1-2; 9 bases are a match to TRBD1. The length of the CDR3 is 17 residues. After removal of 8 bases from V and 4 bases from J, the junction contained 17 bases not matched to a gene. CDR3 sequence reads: CASGSGTGLARLYGYTF. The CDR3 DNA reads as TGTGCCAGCGGGTCCGGGACAGGGTTAGCTCGACTCTATGGCTACACCTTC.

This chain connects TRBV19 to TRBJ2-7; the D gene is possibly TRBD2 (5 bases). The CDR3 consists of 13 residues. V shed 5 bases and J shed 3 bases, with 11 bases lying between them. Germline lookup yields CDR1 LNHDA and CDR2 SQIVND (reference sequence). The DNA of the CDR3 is TGTGCCAGTAGTTTCGGGGAAGGCTACGAGCAGTACTTC. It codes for CASSFGEGYEQYF.